This T cell receptor beta chain was identified during a study of T cells in Graves' hyperthyroidism and ophthalmopathy. Findings and caveats of the study: Through a model of 13 V-J features, ophthalmopathy was separated from stable hyperthyroidism. Before onset, ophthalmopathy was predicted by the model a median approximately 6.7 months earlier.

RNA transcripts gave rise to amplified TCR beta CDR3 regions. HTBI primers were employed in a first-round RT-PCR of the TCR CDR3. One entry per CDR3 protein, called by TCRdb with MiXCR from the multiplex PCR reads. The profile shows over 350,000 distinct CDR3 sequences, roughly 15% of them singletons. The diagnostic basis comprised clinical symptoms, serum thyroxine and TRAb, thyroid ultrasound and orbital computed tomography. Trimming at V came to 6 bases and at J to 1 base, leaving 8 bases not matched to a gene. The CDR3 is 16 amino acids. Germline loops: CDR1 MNHNS, CDR2 SASEGT. This clonotype was observed at least ten times. What it binds is unknown.

Material: blood. The TCR comes from a man younger than 30 with Graves' ophthalmopathy. The chain has TRBV6-1 and TRBJ2-1; 8 bases fit TRBD1. The CDR3 DNA reads TGTGCCAGCAGGACGGGGAGGACAGGGTCCTACAATGAGCAGTTCTTC. Amino acid sequence: CASRTGRTGSYNEQFF.